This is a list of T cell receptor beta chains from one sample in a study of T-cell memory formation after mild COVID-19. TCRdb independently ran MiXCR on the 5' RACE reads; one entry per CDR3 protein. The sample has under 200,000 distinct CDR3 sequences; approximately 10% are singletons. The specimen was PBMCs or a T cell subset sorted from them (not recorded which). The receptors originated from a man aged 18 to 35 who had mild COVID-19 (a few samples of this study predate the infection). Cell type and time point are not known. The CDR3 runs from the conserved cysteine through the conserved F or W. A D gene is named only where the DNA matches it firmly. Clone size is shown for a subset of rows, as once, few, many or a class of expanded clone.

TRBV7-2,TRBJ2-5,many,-,TGTGCCAGCACCCCGGGGATTAAAGAGACCCAGTACTTC,CASTPGIKETQYF
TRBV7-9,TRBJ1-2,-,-,TGTGCCAGCAGCTCACCACAGGGAAGCTACACCTTC,CASSSPQGSYTF
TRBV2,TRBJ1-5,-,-,TGTGCCAGCAGTGGGGGAATGGATCAGCCCCAGCATTTT,CASSGGMDQPQHF
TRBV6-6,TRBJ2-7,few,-,TGTGCCAGCAGACCACCCATGGACGGGTCCTACGAGCAGTACTTC,CASRPPMDGSYEQYF
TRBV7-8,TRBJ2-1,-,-,TGTGCCAGCAGCCTAGACAGACGAGACAATGAGCAGTTCTTC,CASSLDRRDNEQFF
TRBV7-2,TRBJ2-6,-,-,TGTGCCAGCAGGGCCAGGGGCACCTCTGGGGCCAACGTCCTGACTTTC,CASRARGTSGANVLTF
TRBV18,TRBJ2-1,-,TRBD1,TGTGCCAGCTCACCAAGGACCGGGACAGGCTCCTACAATGAGCAGTTCTTC,CASSPRTGTGSYNEQFF
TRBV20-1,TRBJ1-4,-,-,TGCAGTGCTAGAGATATTGTCGGGGGTGAAAAACTGTTTTTT,CSARDIVGGEKLFF
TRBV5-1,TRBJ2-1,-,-,TGCGCCAGCAGCTTGGCAGCCGGGAGAACCTACAATGAGCAGTTCTTC,CASSLAAGRTYNEQFF
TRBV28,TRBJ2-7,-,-,TGTGCCAGCAGGGAGAATAGGGGCCGGGCCTACGAGCAGTACTTC,CASRENRGRAYEQYF
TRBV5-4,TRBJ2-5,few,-,TGTGCCAGCAGCTTGAACTCAGCAGAGACCCAGTACTTC,CASSLNSAETQYF
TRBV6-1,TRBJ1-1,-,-,TGTGCCGCCAAAAAAGGAGGGGTTGTAGCTTTCTTT,CAAKKGGVVAFF
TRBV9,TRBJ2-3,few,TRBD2,TGTGCCAGCAATGCGGGAGCAGATACGCAGTATTTT,CASNAGADTQYF
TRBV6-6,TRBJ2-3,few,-,TGTGCCAGCAGCCGGACACCGCCCGATACGCAGTATTTT,CASSRTPPDTQYF
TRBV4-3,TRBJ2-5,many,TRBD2,TGCGCCAGCAGCCAAGATCTAGCGGGGGGACTCGAAGAGACCCAGTACTTC,CASSQDLAGGLEETQYF
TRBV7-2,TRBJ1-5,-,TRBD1,TGTGCCGGGGGCTTTGGGACAGGGGACGGTCAGCCCCAGCATTTT,CAGGFGTGDGQPQHF
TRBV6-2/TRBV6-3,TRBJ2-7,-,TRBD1,TGTGCCAGCAGGTCAGCCGGGACAGGGTTCGACGAGCAGTACTTC,CASRSAGTGFDEQYF
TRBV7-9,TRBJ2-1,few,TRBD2,TGTGCCAGCAGCCTGTGGGGTTGGGGGGGCTACAATGAGCAGTTCTTC,CASSLWGWGGYNEQFF
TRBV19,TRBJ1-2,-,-,TGTGCCAGTACCCTCCAGGAAGGTGGCTATGGCTACACCTTC,CASTLQEGGYGYTF
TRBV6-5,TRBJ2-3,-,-,TGTGCCAGCAGTTACTCGCCATCAGGGGCGTTAGGAGATACGCAGTATTTT,CASSYSPSGALGDTQYF